This T cell receptor (beta chain) was identified in a study of OX40 agonist ivuxolimab in advanced cancers. Study-wide results and limits: Researchers report that CD8+ T cells had, on average, more expanded clones than CD4+. Dosing at 0.1 to 3.0 mg/kg was accompanied by clonal expansion of CD4+ and CD8+ blood T cells by week 6.

Sequencing was performed with immunoSEQ multiplex PCR; in TCRdb, only in-frame clones are kept and a portion is missing. The table lists tens of thousands of clones, about 81% of them singletons. Details on this clone: The target antigen is unknown.

J gave up 9 bases and V 6 bases, and 6 bases lay outside the gene matches. Per germline, CDR1 MNHEY and CDR2 SVGAGI. CDR3 length equals 13 residues. This specimen was CD4+ or CD8+ T cells sorted from blood, taken in a trial of the OX40 agonist ivuxolimab. The clonotype originates from an adult with an advanced solid tumor such as melanoma, head and neck, liver or kidney cancer. The chain has TRBV6-5 and TRBJ2-1; 9 bases map to TRBD1. This chain's CDR3 is CASRGDRAGEQFF. Here the CDR3 DNA reads TGTGCCAGCAGGGGGGACAGGGCGGGTGAGCAGTTCTTC.